These 17 T cell receptor beta chains were sequenced from one sample in a study of ipilimumab plus nivolumab after autologous stem cell transplantation. Generated by immunoSEQ multiplex PCR, the TCRdb table keeps only in-frame clones and is missing some. The table has some 17,000 clones, around four fifths seen once. The sample in question was PBMCs, obtained in a trial of ipilimumab plus nivolumab as post-transplant consolidation. The origin of the receptors is a male donor with diffuse large B-cell lymphoma.

This sequence joins TRBV7-8 and TRBJ1-1; perhaps TRBD1 as D (5 bases). This CDR3 region has 14 residues. Germline assignment: CDR1 SGHVS and CDR2 FQNEAQ. The germline V and J ends were trimmed by 1 base and 3 bases, with 9 bases remaining between them. The CDR3 sequence: CASSLGRRDTEAFF. The DNA for the CDR3 is TGTGCCAGCAGCTTAGGACGCAGGGACACTGAAGCTTTCTTT. The full variable domain, its missing parts supplied by reference TRBV7-8 and TRBJ1-1, is GAGVSQSPRYKVAKRGQDVALRCDPISGHVSLFWYQQALGQGPEFLTYFQNEAQLDKSGLPSDRFFAERPEGSVSTLKIQRTQQEDSAVYLCASSLGRRDTEAFFGQGTRLTVV.

In DNA form, the CDR3 reads TGTGCCAGCAGTGAGGAGGGGGCGCGAAACACTGAAGCTTTCTTT. This gives the protein CASSEEGARNTEAFF. The J gene is TRBJ1-1, the V gene TRBV25-1, with 7 bases identical to TRBD1. The germline V gene has CDR1 MGHDK and CDR2 SYGVNS. The CDR3 consists of 15 residues. J was trimmed by 2 bases and V by 3 bases; bases with no gene match: 6. The variable domain in full, with the rest retrieved from reference TRBV25-1 and TRBJ1-1, is EADIYQTPRYLVIGTGKKITLECSQTMGHDKMYWYQQDPGMELHLIHYSYGVNSTEKGDLSSESTVSRIRTEHFPLTLESARPSHTSQYLCASSEEGARNTEAFFGQGTRLTVV.

DNA for the CDR3: TGCGCCAGCAGCCAGGACAGGGTTCGGACTGAAGCTTTCTTT. Translating gives CASSQDRVRTEAFF. The V and J genes are TRBV4-3 and TRBJ1-1; 8 bases line up with TRBD1. The J segment lost 5 bases and the V segment lost 3 bases, leaving 5 bases of the junction unmatched. Germline loops: CDR1 LGHNA, CDR2 YSLEER. This CDR3 contains 14 residues.

This clone was observed once. The chain employs TRBV4-1 and TRBJ2-7; possible D gene TRBD2, 5 bases. The CDR3 is 16 amino acids. Germline CDR1 MGHRA, CDR2 YSYEKL. V was clipped by 1 base and J by 2 bases, with 15 bases between them. In DNA, the CDR3 is TGCGCCAGCAGCCAAGCTGACTCCTCGGGGACCTACGAGCAGTACTTC. Translated, it gives CASSQADSSGTYEQYF.

V and J are TRBV7-8 and TRBJ1-2, with TRBD1 as a possible D gene (6 bases). Germline V lookup: CDR1 SGHVS, CDR2 FQNEAQ. V dropped 0 bases and J dropped 4 bases, with 12 bases sitting between them. This CDR3 has 15 residues. CDR3 in DNA: TGTGCCAGCAGCTTAGCGAAGGGGGGGGGCTATGGCTACACCTTC. It specifies CASSLAKGGGYGYTF. Complete variable domain (other parts from reference TRBV7-8 and TRBJ1-2): GAGVSQSPRYKVAKRGQDVALRCDPISGHVSLFWYQQALGQGPEFLTYFQNEAQLDKSGLPSDRFFAERPEGSVSTLKIQRTQQEDSAVYLCASSLAKGGGYGYTFGSGTRLTVV.

This chain connects TRBV15 to TRBJ2-7, with D perhaps TRBD1 or TRBD2 (5 bases each). CDR3 length equals 17 residues. Germline-derived CDR1 and CDR2 are LNHNV and YYDKDF (reference sequence). V was clipped by 1 base and J by 7 bases, with 23 bases between them. CDR3 sequence reads: CATSRGHGGRPMGEQYF. CDR3 nucleotides: TGTGCCACCAGCAGAGGTCATGGGGGACGCCCCATGGGAGAGCAGTACTTC.

The gene calls are TRBV30 and TRBJ2-2; tentatively, D is TRBD1 (5 bases). CDR1 GTSNPN and CDR2 SVGIG come from the germline V gene (reference sequence). This CDR3 region has 15 residues. The V gene lost 2 bases and the J gene lost 4 bases, with 14 bases spanning the gap. This chain's CDR3 is CAWSNQGATTGELFF. DNA of the CDR3: TGTGCCTGGAGTAATCAGGGCGCGACCACCGGGGAGCTGTTTTTT.

The gene calls are TRBV11-3 and TRBJ2-7; D is uncertain. Germline CDR1 and CDR2: SGHNT and YENEEA. Trimming took off 1 base at V and 3 bases at J, with 7 bases between the two ends. This CDR3 has 13 residues. The chain's CDR3 is CASSLGGGYEQYF. The DNA of the CDR3 is TGTGCCAGCAGCTTAGGAGGCGGCTACGAGCAGTACTTC.

This chain joins TRBV9 and TRBJ2-2, with D possibly matching TRBD2 (6 bases). Germline CDR1 reads SGDLS; CDR2 reads YYNGEE. The CDR3 extends over 14 amino acids. V gave up 3 bases and J gave up 8 bases, with 14 bases separating them. The CDR3 DNA reads as TGTGCCAGCAGCGGCCAACTAGCTTCTGGGGAGCTGTTTTTT. Protein product: CASSGQLASGELFF.

The chain combines TRBV11-2 with TRBJ2-5, with 9 bases identical to TRBD2. The V and J ends lost 5 bases and 5 bases, in that order; junction bases with no gene match: 9. Germline assignment: CDR1 SGHAT and CDR2 FQNNGV. This CDR3 spans 15 amino acids. The CDR3 sequence is CASSKASGGRETQYF. CDR3 DNA: TGTGCCAGCAGCAAGGCAAGCGGGGGGCGGGAGACCCAGTACTTC. Based on the CDR3 plus reference TRBV11-2 and TRBJ2-5, the full variable domain is EAGVAQSPRYKIIEKRQSVAFWCNPISGHATLYWYQQILGQGPKLLIQFQNNGVVDDSQLPKDRFSAERLKGVDSTLKIQPAKLEDSAVYLCASSKASGGRETQYFGPGTRLLVL.

In this sample, this clone turned up once. The CDR3 reads CASSLGSAGGHGELFF. As DNA, the CDR3 is TGTGCCAGCAGCTTAGGCTCCGCGGGGGGGCATGGGGAGCTGTTTTTT. The V and J genes are TRBV13 and TRBJ2-2; 9 nucleotides match TRBD2. The CDR3 spans 16 residues. CDR1 and CDR2 from the germline V gene are PRHDT and FYEKMQ (reference sequence). V was pared by 0 bases and J by 8 bases, with 7 bases of the junction left unmatched.

V gene TRBV5-6 combines with J gene TRBJ2-6; D remains ambiguous. This CDR3 has 16 residues. The germline V gene has CDR1 SGHDT and CDR2 YYEEEE. The V end was cut by 1 base, the J end by 2 bases, with 10 bases between. CDR3 DNA: TGTGCCAGCAGCTTGATTCTCCAGGCTGGGGCCAACGTCCTGACTTTC. The encoded protein is CASSLILQAGANVLTF.

The chain recombines TRBV28 with TRBJ2-1; TRBD2 is a possible D gene (5 bases). The CDR3 runs to 11 residues. Germline V gene sequence: CDR1 MDHEN, CDR2 SYDVKM. V shed 2 bases and J shed 9 bases, with 5 bases lying between them. The CDR3 DNA is TGTGCCAGCAGTTTAGGAGGTGAGCAGTTCTTC. This encodes CASSLGGEQFF.

This chain connects TRBV7-6 to TRBJ2-1; no reliable D call. Trimming removed 4 bases at V and 2 bases at J, with 12 bases between. The CDR3 has 15 residues. Germline CDR1 SGHVS, CDR2 FNYEAQ. The CDR3 DNA reads as TGTGCCAGCAGCTCCATTTATAGGCCCTACAATGAGCAGTTCTTC. Translated, it gives CASSSIYRPYNEQFF.

V gene TRBV6-4 combines with J gene TRBJ2-2; 12 positions agree with TRBD2. Germline values: CDR1 MRHNA, CDR2 SNTAGT. CDR3 length: 16 residues. The V segment lost 5 bases and the J segment 5 bases; nucleotides outside the gene matches: 6. As DNA, the CDR3 is TGTGCCAGCAGTCCAGGACTAGCGGGGTATACCGGGGAGCTGTTTTTT. This encodes CASSPGLAGYTGELFF.

In this sample, this clone is large. The chain employs TRBV11-2 and TRBJ2-3, with 11 positions matching TRBD2. V lost 6 bases to trimming and J lost 6 bases; unmatched junction nucleotides: 11. The CDR3 consists of 16 residues. Germline assignment: CDR1 SGHAT and CDR2 FQNNGV. CDR3 in amino acids: CASRLGVAGGRDTQYF. The CDR3 DNA follows: TGTGCCAGCAGGCTGGGGGTAGCGGGGGGGCGCGATACGCAGTATTTT.

V gene TRBV7-2 combines with J gene TRBJ1-4; D perhaps matches TRBD1 (5 bases). From germline, CDR1 is SGHTA and CDR2 FQGNSA. The CDR3 spans 16 residues. V lost 1 base and J 7 bases, leaving 16 bases between the germline ends. The CDR3 DNA reads as TGTGCCAGCAGCTTAGGGGCTAGGGGCCAACGTGAAAAACTGTTTTTT. As protein: CASSLGARGQREKLFF.